This T cell receptor (beta chain) was documented in a study of blood T cell repertoires in COVID-19. Study-level background: T cells, B-cell-depleted T cells, or PBMCs provided the cDNA or gDNA that served as material.

This CDR3 contains 18 residues. Using immunoSEQ multiplex PCR, the repertoire was profiled, and TCRdb retains in-frame clones only, with some absent. The repertoire holds approximately 230,000 clones, 65% to 90% seen once, with around 15% in the top ten. Cohort placement rested on clinical history that participants reported themselves. V gene TRBV21-1 combines with J gene TRBJ1-4; TRBD1, the table's D call, was not compared with the DNA. TRBV21-1 is listed as a pseudogene. Sample: PBMCs or T cells enriched from blood (not recorded which). The origin of this receptor is a man aged 18 to 30 who had recovered from COVID-19. The CDR3 here is CASSSQGGDRVRNEKLFF. The CDR3 DNA follows: TGTGCCAGCAGCTCCCAGGGGGGGGACAGGGTAAGGAATGAAAAACTGTTTTTT.